This TCR beta chain was identified in a study of blood T cell repertoires in COVID-19. At the level of the study: T cells, B-cell-depleted T cells, or PBMCs supplied cDNA or gDNA.

V was cut by 0 bases and J by 4 bases, with 14 bases left in between. In germline, CDR1 is SGHRS, CDR2 YFSETQ. The CDR3 is made up of 16 amino acids. This clone was counted a few times. The data were produced by immunoSEQ multiplex PCR, yet TCRdb's version contains in-frame clones alone and is incomplete. Of some 300,000 clones in the sample, 90% were seen once. The receptor was isolated from a woman between 40 and 50 years old with COVID-19, enrolled during active disease. The rearrangement joins TRBV5-1 to TRBJ1-3; perhaps TRBD1 as D (5 bases). Sequencing used peripheral blood. The CDR3 loop is CASSLAVGAGGNTIYF. In DNA, the CDR3 is TGCGCCAGCAGCTTGGCTGTAGGGGCTGGAGGAAACACCATATATTTT.